This T cell receptor beta chain was identified in a study of tumor and adjacent non-tumor tissue in lung cancer. Details on this clonotype: What it binds is not known. The junction shows a germline mismatch at one end, possibly a read error.

General study results and limits: Tumor TCR diversity, when higher, was linked to shorter survival.

No cell sorting was done before RNA was extracted from the tissue. Distant lung tissue was collected more than 3 cm away from the tumor edge. The CDR3 length is 15 residues. Germline CDR1 SEHNR, CDR2 FQNEAQ (reference sequence). TCRbeta libraries were built with three rounds of nested PCR, modified from ARM-PCR. TCRdb reanalysed the multiplex PCR reads using MiXCR and keeps one entry per CDR3 protein. The sample lists about 100,000 distinct CDR3 sequences, around three fifths occurring once. Sequences were obtained from distant non-tumor lung tissue. The source is a man aged 25-45 years with non-small cell lung cancer. This chain uses TRBV7-9 with TRBJ2-3; D ambiguous. CDR3 in DNA: TGTGCCAGCAGCTTAGTTCTGCAGAGCACAGATACGCAGGATTTT. Amino acids: CASSLVLQSTDTQDF.